This entry describes one TCR beta chain. The CDR3 is 17 residues long. CDR1 SGDLS and CDR2 YYNGEE come from the germline V gene. Trimming stripped 4 bases from V and 2 bases from J, with 20 bases between. This record comes from a study of patients and donors after allogeneic stem cell transplantation. TCRdb redid the calling of the RT-PCR reads with MiXCR, one entry per CDR3 protein. The sample gives some 60,000 distinct CDR3 sequences, roughly 13% of which show up once; less than 35% is in the top ten. V gene TRBV9 combines with J gene TRBJ2-3; possibly TRBD1 for D (6 bases). Input material: blood, either unsorted or a sorted T cell fraction (not recorded which). This clonotype was obtained from a human donor who was either an allogeneic HSCT recipient or a stem cell or donor lymphocyte infusion donor (not recorded which). It is not recorded whose cells these are; they may come from a transplant donor. As DNA, the CDR3 is TGTGCCAGCAGCAAACGGACAGACGGACTTTCCACAGATACGCAGTATTTT. Its protein is CASSKRTDGLSTDTQYF.